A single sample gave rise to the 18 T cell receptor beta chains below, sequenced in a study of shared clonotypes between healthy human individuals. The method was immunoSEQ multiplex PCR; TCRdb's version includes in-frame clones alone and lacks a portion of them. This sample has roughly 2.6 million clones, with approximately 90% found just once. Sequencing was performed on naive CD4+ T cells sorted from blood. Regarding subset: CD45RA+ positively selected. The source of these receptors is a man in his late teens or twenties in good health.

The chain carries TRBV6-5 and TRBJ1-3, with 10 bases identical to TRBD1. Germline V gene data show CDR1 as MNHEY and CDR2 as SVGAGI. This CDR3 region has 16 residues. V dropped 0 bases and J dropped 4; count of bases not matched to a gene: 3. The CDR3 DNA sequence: TGTGCCAGCAGTTACTCGACAGGGGGCGTCGGAAACACCATATATTTT. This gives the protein CASSYSTGGVGNTIYF.

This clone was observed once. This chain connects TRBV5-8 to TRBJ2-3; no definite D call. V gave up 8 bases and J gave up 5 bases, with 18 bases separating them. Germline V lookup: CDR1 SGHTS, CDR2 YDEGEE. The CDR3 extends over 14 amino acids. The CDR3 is CARGKGGRLDTQYF. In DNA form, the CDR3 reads TGTGCCAGGGGAAAAGGCGGCCGCTTAGATACGCAGTATTTT.

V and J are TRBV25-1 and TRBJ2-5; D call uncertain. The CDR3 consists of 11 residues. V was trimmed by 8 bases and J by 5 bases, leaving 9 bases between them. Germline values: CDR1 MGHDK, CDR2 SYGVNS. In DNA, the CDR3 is TGTGCCAGCGATAGAAGGGAGACCCAGTACTTC. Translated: CASDRRETQYF.

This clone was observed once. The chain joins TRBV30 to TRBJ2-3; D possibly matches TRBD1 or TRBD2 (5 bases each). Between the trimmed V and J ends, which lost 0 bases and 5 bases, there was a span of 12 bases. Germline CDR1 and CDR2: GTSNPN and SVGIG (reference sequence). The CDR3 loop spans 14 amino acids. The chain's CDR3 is CAWSVIEGLDTQYF. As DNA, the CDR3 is TGTGCCTGGAGTGTGATTGAGGGGCTAGATACGCAGTATTTT.

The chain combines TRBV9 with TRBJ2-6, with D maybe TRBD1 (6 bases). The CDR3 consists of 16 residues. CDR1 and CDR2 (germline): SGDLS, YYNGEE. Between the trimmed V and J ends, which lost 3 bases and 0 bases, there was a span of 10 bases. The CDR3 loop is CASSATGNSGANVLTF. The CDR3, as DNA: TGTGCCAGCAGCGCCACAGGGAACTCTGGGGCCAACGTCCTGACTTTC.

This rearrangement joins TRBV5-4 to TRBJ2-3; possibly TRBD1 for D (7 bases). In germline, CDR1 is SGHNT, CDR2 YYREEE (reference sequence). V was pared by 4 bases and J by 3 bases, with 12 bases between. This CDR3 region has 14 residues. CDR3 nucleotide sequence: TGTGCCAGCAGCGCGGGACAGCCTACAGATACGCAGTATTTT. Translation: CASSAGQPTDTQYF.

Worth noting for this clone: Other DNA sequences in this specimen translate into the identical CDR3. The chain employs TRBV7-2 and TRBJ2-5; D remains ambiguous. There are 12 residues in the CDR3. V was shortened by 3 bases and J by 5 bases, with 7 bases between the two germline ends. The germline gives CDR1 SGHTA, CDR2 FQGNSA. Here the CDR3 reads CASSFYGETQYF. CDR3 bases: TGTGCCAGCAGCTTTTATGGCGAGACCCAGTACTTC.

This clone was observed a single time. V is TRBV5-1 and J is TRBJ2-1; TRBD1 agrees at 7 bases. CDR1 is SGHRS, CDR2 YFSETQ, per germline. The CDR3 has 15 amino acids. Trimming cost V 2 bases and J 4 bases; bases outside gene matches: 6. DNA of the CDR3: TGCGCCAGCAGCTTTTTCGGGACAGAGTACAATGAGCAGTTCTTC. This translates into CASSFFGTEYNEQFF.

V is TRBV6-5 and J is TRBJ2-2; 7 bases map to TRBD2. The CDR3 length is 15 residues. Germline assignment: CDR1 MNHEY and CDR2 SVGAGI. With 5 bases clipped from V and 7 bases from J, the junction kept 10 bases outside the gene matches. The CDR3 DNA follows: TGTGCCAGCAGTCCCTCCGGCGGGAGTGGCGGGGAGCTGTTTTTT. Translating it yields CASSPSGGSGGELFF.

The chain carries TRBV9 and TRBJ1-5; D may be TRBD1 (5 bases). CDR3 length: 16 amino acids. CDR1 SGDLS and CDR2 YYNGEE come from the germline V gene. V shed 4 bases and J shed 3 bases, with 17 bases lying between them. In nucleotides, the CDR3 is TGTGCCAGCAGCCCCGCGGGAGGGGATTTCAATCAGCCCCAGCATTTT. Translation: CASSPAGGDFNQPQHF.

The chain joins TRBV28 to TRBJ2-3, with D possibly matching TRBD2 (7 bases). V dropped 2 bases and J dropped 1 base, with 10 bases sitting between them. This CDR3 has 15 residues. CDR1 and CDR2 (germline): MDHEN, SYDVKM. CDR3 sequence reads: CASSLGGAGTDTQYF. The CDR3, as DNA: TGTGCCAGCAGTTTAGGGGGGGCGGGCACAGATACGCAGTATTTT.

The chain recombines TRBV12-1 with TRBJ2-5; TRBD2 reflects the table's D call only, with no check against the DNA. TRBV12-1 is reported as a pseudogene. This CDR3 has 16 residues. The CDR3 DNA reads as TGTGCCAGCAGCCCGTCCACTAGCGGGAGCCGCGAGACCCAGTACTTC. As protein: CASSPSTSGSRETQYF.

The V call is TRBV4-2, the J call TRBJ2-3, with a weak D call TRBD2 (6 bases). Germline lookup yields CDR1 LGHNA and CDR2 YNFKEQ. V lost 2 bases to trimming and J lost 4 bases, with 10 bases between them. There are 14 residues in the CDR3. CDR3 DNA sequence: TGTGCCAGCAGCCAATTACTAGCCGCAGATACGCAGTATTTT. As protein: CASSQLLAADTQYF.

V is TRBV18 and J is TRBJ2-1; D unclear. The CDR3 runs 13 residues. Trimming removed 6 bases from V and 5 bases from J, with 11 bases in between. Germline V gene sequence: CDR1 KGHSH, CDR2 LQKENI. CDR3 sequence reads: CASSQLGNNEQFF. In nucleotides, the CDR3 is TGTGCCAGCTCCCAGCTAGGAAACAATGAGCAGTTCTTC.

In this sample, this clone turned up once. The CDR3: CASSLAGTTNTEAFF. In DNA, the CDR3 is TGCGCCAGCAGCTTGGCAGGGACAACGAACACTGAAGCTTTCTTT. This chain joins TRBV5-1 and TRBJ1-1; a possible D gene is TRBD1 (6 bases). Deletions cut 0 bases from V and 1 base from J, with 10 bases between. The CDR3 runs to 15 residues. Germline assignment: CDR1 SGHRS and CDR2 YFSETQ.

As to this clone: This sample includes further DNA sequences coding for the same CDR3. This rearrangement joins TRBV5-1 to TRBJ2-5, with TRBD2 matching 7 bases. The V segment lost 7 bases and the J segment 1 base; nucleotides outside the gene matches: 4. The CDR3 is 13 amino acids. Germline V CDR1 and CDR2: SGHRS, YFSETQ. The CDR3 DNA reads TGCGCCAGCTCCCCGGGAGGCCAAGAGACCCAGTACTTC. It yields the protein CASSPGGQETQYF.

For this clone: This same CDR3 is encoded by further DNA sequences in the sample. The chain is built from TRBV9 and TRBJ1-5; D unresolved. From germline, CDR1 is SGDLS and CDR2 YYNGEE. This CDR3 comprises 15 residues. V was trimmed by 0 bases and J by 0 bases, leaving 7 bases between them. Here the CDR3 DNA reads TGTGCCAGCAGCGTAGGGGCAGATAGCAATCAGCCCCAGCATTTT. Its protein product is CASSVGADSNQPQHF.

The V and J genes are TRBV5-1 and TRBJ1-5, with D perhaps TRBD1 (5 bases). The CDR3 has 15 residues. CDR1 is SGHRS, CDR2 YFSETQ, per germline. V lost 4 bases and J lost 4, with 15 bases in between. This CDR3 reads CASSPTGERNQPQHF. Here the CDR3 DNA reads TGCGCCAGCAGCCCCACGGGGGAGAGGAATCAGCCCCAGCATTTT.